Below are 18 T cell receptor beta chains sequenced from a single sample in a study of T cell repertoires in cytomegalovirus infection. TCRdb recomputed calls from the reads with MiXCR, one row per CDR3 protein. The table lists 60,000 to 80,000 distinct CDR3 sequences, over 20% of them singletons. Antigen specificity for these receptors is unknown. The sequences come from CD8+ T cells from cultured PBMCs, collected from culture after CMV antigen stimulation. The receptors were gathered from a human donor in good health (CMV status not recorded). Some clones in this sample may be carry-over from other donors' samples.

The chain joins TRBV9 to TRBJ2-1, with TRBD1 matching 7 bases. The CDR3 extends over 16 amino acids. Trimming at V came to 4 bases and at J to 3 bases, leaving 10 bases not matched to a gene. Germline V CDR1 and CDR2: SGDLS, YYNGEE. The CDR3 sequence is CASSTEGGPFYNEQFF. The CDR3 nucleotides read TGTGCCAGCAGCACAGAAGGGGGCCCGTTCTACAATGAGCAGTTCTTC.

The chain combines TRBV7-9 with TRBJ1-4; D may be TRBD1 (5 bases). The V end lost 2 bases, the J end lost 4 bases, and 20 bases lay between the germline ends. The V gene's germline CDR1 is SEHNR and CDR2 FQNEAQ (reference sequence). The CDR3 spans 18 residues. For the CDR3, the DNA is TGTGCCAGCAGCTTACCTAAGATGGGGGATGGCAATAATGAAAAACTGTTTTTT. Translation gives CASSLPKMGDGNNEKLFF.

Many counts were recorded for this clonotype. V and J are TRBV6-5 and TRBJ1-1; D unresolved. Trimming took 8 bases from V and 0 from J, leaving 16 bases between them. The CDR3 extends over 15 amino acids. Germline CDR1 is MNHEY and CDR2 is SVGAGI. The chain's CDR3 is CASALSGTMNTEAFF. In DNA, the CDR3 is TGTGCCAGCGCCTTGAGCGGTACTATGAACACTGAAGCTTTCTTT.

This clonotype has a handful of counts. The V gene is TRBV4-1, the J gene TRBJ1-2; TRBD1 agrees at 8 bases. V lost 1 base and J lost 0; bases outside the gene matches: 7. CDR1 MGHRA and CDR2 YSYEKL come from the germline V gene. This CDR3 region has 17 residues. CDR3 residues: CASSQVPSTGANYGYTF. In DNA, the CDR3 is TGCGCCAGCAGCCAAGTTCCCTCGACAGGGGCTAACTATGGCTACACCTTC.

V is TRBV6-1 and J is TRBJ2-7; D gene unclear. The CDR3 is made up of 14 amino acids. Germline CDR1 reads MNHNS; CDR2 reads SASEGT. V was shortened by 8 bases and J by 4 bases, with 18 bases between the two germline ends. CDR3 sequence (DNA): TGTGCCAGCGTTGTAGCCGCCTTGGGTTACGAGCAGTACTTC. This codes for CASVVAALGYEQYF.

There are a few counts of this clonotype. This rearrangement joins TRBV11-2 to TRBJ1-1; the D is unclear. The CDR3 has 15 residues. V was trimmed by 2 bases and J by 1 base, leaving 11 bases between them. Germline V lookup: CDR1 SGHAT, CDR2 FQNNGV. CDR3 nucleotides: TGTGCCAGCAGCTTATCTTCCGGATCGAACACTGAAGCTTTCTTT. This gives the protein CASSLSSGSNTEAFF.

This clonotype occurred many times. This chain uses TRBV18 with TRBJ2-7; TRBD1 might be the D (8 bases). Trimming pared 1 base from V and 2 bases from J, leaving 15 bases between. Germline lookup yields CDR1 KGHSH and CDR2 LQKENI. The CDR3 runs 16 residues. The CDR3 DNA reads TGTGCCAGCTCACCACTGGACAGGGAGGGTCCCTACGAGCAGTACTTC. Its translation: CASSPLDREGPYEQYF.

This clonotype was seen only a few times. This chain joins TRBV10-3 and TRBJ1-5; 10 nucleotides line up with TRBD1. The V segment lost 4 bases and the J segment 4 bases; nucleotides outside the gene matches: 1. This CDR3 spans 14 amino acids. Germline-derived CDR1 and CDR2 are ENHRY and SYGVKD. The CDR3: CAISGQGANQPQHF. DNA for the CDR3: TGTGCCATCAGTGGACAGGGGGCTAATCAGCCCCAGCATTTT.

The chain is built from TRBV11-1 and TRBJ2-7; perhaps TRBD2 as D (6 bases). Looked up from germline, CDR1 is SGHAT and CDR2 is FQDESV (reference sequence). This CDR3 is built from 14 residues. Trimming took 5 bases from V and 5 from J, leaving 16 bases between them. CDR3 loop: CASSPRGGDNEQYF. CDR3 nucleotide sequence: TGTGCCAGCAGCCCACGCGGAGGGGATAACGAGCAGTACTTC.

This clonotype came up a few times. The chain uses TRBV5-1 and TRBJ2-1, with 7 nucleotides matching TRBD1. This CDR3 region has 15 residues. Germline V gives CDR1 SGHRS, CDR2 YFSETQ. The J segment lost 7 bases and the V segment lost 0 bases, leaving 7 bases of the junction unmatched. The CDR3 region is CASSLGQGSSNEQFF. The CDR3 DNA is TGCGCCAGCAGCTTGGGACAGGGCAGTAGTAATGAGCAGTTCTTC.

The chain uses TRBV7-6 and TRBJ1-4, with TRBD1 matching over 7 bases. From germline, CDR1 is SGHVS and CDR2 FNYEAQ. This CDR3 spans 13 amino acids. J lost 7 bases, V lost 5 bases, and 4 bases had no gene match. The CDR3 protein is CASSPYRGEKLFF. CDR3 in DNA: TGTGCCAGCAGCCCCTACAGGGGTGAAAAACTGTTTTTT.

V is TRBV7-2 and J is TRBJ2-7, with 14 bases matching TRBD2. This CDR3 is built from 17 residues. With V trimmed by 5 bases and J by 2 bases, 8 bases remained unmatched. The germline V gene has CDR1 SGHTA and CDR2 FQGNSA. CDR3 nucleotide sequence: TGTGCCAGCAGCGGCGGGACTAGCGGGGGAACCCCCTACGAGCAGTACTTC. Its translation: CASSGGTSGGTPYEQYF.

This clonotype was observed a handful of times. For the CDR3, the DNA is TGTGCCAGCAGCCACAACAGGGGAGGGTATACTGAAGCTTTCTTT. This sequence encodes CASSHNRGGYTEAFF. This chain links TRBV5-5 with TRBJ1-1; 7 nucleotides match TRBD1. The V gene end was trimmed by 4 bases and the J gene end by 5 bases; junction bases not matched to a gene: 11. This CDR3 is built from 15 residues. Germline V CDR1 and CDR2: SGHKS, YYEKEE (reference sequence).

This clonotype has just a few counts. The chain couples TRBV28 to TRBJ2-4; 12 nucleotides align to TRBD2. The CDR3 is 19 residues long. J lost 0 bases, V lost 3 bases, and 9 bases had no gene match. CDR1 MDHEN and CDR2 SYDVKM come from the germline V gene. As DNA, the CDR3 is TGTGCCAGCAGTTTTAAGAGGACTAGCGGGGCGCTAGCCAAAAACATTCAGTACTTC. The encoded protein is CASSFKRTSGALAKNIQYF.

A few counts support this clonotype. The chain couples TRBV7-2 to TRBJ2-5; possible D gene TRBD2, 7 bases. There are 17 residues in the CDR3. Germline V gene sequence: CDR1 SGHTA, CDR2 FQGNSA. Trimming left V 1 base short and J 0 bases short, with 15 bases between. As DNA, the CDR3 is TGTGCCAGCAGCTTAGAGGTGGGGGGGCTGCACCAAGAGACCCAGTACTTC. Encoded protein: CASSLEVGGLHQETQYF.

This clonotype occurred a few times. V is TRBV7-8 and J is TRBJ2-3, with 10 bases lining up with TRBD2. From germline, CDR1 is SGHVS and CDR2 FQNEAQ. The V and J ends lost 2 bases and 6 bases, in that order; junction bases with no gene match: 8. CDR3 size: 16 residues. Here the CDR3 DNA reads TGTGCCAGCAGCTTAACCAGCGGGGGGGCCGGTGATACGCAGTATTTT. As protein: CASSLTSGGAGDTQYF.

The chain recombines TRBV7-8 with TRBJ2-5; 7 nucleotides match TRBD2. The CDR3 contains 15 residues. Germline CDR1 reads SGHVS; CDR2 reads FQNEAQ. Germline trimming cut 1 base from V and 5 bases from J; bases unmatched to any gene: 7. As DNA, the CDR3 is TGTGCCAGCAGCTTAGACCGCCCAGCGGGGGAGACCCAGTACTTC. Protein: CASSLDRPAGETQYF.

V is TRBV5-5 and J is TRBJ2-2; D is undetermined. The ends were cut back, 1 base at V and 7 bases at J, with 5 bases in the middle. The CDR3 runs to 12 residues. The germline CDR1 and CDR2 sequences are SGHKS and YYEKEE (reference sequence). The CDR3 loop is CASSLSDGELFF. The CDR3 DNA sequence: TGTGCCAGCAGCTTGAGTGACGGGGAGCTGTTTTTT. Based on the CDR3 plus reference TRBV5-5 and TRBJ2-2, the full variable domain is DAGVTQSPTHLIKTRGQQVTLRCSPISGHKSVSWYQQVLGQGPQFIFQYYEKEERGRGNFPDRFSARQFPNYSSELNVNALLLGDSALYLCASSLSDGELFFGEGSRLTVL.